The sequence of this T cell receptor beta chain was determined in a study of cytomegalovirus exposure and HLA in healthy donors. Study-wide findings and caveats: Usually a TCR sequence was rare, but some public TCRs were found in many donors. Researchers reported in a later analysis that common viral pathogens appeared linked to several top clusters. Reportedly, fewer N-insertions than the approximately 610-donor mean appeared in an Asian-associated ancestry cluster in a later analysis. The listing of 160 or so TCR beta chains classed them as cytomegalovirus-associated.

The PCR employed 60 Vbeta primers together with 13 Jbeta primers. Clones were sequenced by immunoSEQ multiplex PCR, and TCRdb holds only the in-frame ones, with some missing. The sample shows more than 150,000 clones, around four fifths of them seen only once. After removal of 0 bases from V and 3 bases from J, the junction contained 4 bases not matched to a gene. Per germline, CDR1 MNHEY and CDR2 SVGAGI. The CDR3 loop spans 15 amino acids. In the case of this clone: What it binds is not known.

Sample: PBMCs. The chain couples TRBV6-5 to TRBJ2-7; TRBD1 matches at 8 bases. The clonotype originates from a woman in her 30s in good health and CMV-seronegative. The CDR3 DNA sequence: TGTGCCAGCAGTTACTCGGCGACAGGGGTCTACGAGCAGTACTTC. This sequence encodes CASSYSATGVYEQYF.